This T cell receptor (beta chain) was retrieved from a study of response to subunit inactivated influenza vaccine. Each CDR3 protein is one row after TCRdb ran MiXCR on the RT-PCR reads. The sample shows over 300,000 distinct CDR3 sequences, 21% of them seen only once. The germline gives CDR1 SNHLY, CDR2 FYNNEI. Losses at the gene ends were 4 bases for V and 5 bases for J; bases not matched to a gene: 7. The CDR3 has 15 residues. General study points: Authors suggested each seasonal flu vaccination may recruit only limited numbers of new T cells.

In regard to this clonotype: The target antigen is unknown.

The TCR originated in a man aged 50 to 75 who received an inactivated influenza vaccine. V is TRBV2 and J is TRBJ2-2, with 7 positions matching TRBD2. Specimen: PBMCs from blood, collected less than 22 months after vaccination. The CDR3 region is CASSGRGSETGELFF. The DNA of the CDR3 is TGTGCCAGCAGTGGACGCGGGAGTGAGACCGGGGAGCTGTTTTTT.